The 9 T cell receptor beta chains below come from one sample, sequenced in a study of shared clonotypes between healthy human individuals. Sequenced by immunoSEQ multiplex PCR; TCRdb stores in-frame clones only, minus some. The profile shows about 1.1 million clones, around 78% of them singletons. Sequencing input: memory CD4+ T cells from PBMCs. Indicated subset: CD45RA-negative fraction. All receptors derive from a man between 18 and 35 years old in good health. Some clones in this sample may be carry-over from other donors' samples.

The chain is built from TRBV11-1 and TRBJ2-7; 7 positions match TRBD1. The junction had 5 bases not matched to a gene; V was cut back by 3 bases and J by 3 bases. The CDR3 is 14 residues long. CDR1 and CDR2 (germline): SGHAT, FQDESV (reference sequence). CDR3 DNA: TGTGCCAGCAGCTTTTACGCAGGGGGCTACGAGCAGTACTTC. Amino acids: CASSFYAGGYEQYF.

The chain employs TRBV5-1 and TRBJ2-3; D possibly corresponds to TRBD2 (5 bases). Between the trimmed V and J ends, which lost 6 bases and 5 bases, there was a span of 16 bases. There are 14 residues in the CDR3. Per the germline V gene, CDR1 is SGHRS and CDR2 is YFSETQ. CDR3 in DNA: TGCGCCAGCAACCACGGAGGAGCCGGAGATACGCAGTATTTT. This encodes CASNHGGAGDTQYF. Supplemented by reference TRBV5-1 and TRBJ2-3, the full variable domain reads KAGVTQTPRYLIKTRGQQVTLSCSPISGHRSVSWYQQTPGQGLQFLFEYFSETQRNKGNFPGRFSGRQFSNSRSEMNVSTLELGDSALYLCASNHGGAGDTQYFGPGTRLTVL.

This clone was picked up many times. This chain uses TRBV4-1 with TRBJ1-1; D not certain. With 5 bases removed from V and 5 bases from J, the gap between germline ends came to 18 bases. The CDR3 runs 15 residues. Germline V gives CDR1 MGHRA, CDR2 YSYEKL. CDR3 DNA sequence: TGCGCCAGCAGCGAAGGGTCCGGGGAGGATACTGAAGCTTTCTTT. This codes for CASSEGSGEDTEAFF.

The chain joins TRBV25-1 to TRBJ1-2, with D perhaps matching TRBD1 (6 bases). V gave up 8 bases and J gave up 2 bases, with 12 bases separating them. CDR1 and CDR2 from the germline V gene are MGHDK and SYGVNS. The CDR3 has 13 residues. The CDR3 sequence is CASRGTLNYGYTF. As DNA, the CDR3 is TGTGCCAGCCGTGGGACACTAAACTATGGCTACACCTTC.

The chain has TRBV25-1 and TRBJ2-1; 7 bases are a match to TRBD2. The J segment lost 6 bases and the V segment lost 6 bases, leaving 11 bases of the junction unmatched. The CDR3 is 15 amino acids. Looked up from germline, CDR1 is MGHDK and CDR2 is SYGVNS. The CDR3 spells CASRKELLASNEQFF. For the CDR3, the DNA is TGTGCCAGCAGGAAGGAGCTACTAGCGAGCAATGAGCAGTTCTTC. The entire variable domain, with the rest obtained from reference TRBV25-1 and TRBJ2-1, is as follows: EADIYQTPRYLVIGTGKKITLECSQTMGHDKMYWYQQDPGMELHLIHYSYGVNSTEKGDLSSESTVSRIRTEHFPLTLESARPSHTSQYLCASRKELLASNEQFFGPGTRLTVL.

V and J are TRBV21-1 and TRBJ2-2. TRBV21-1 is flagged as a pseudogene. CDR3 length: 18 residues. As DNA, the CDR3 is TGTGCCAGCAGCAGAGCCTTCGGGACCTACATTCGAACCGGGGAGCTGTTTTTT. This sequence encodes CASSRAFGTYIRTGELFF.

This clone was found a few times. V usage is TRBV4-3 and J usage is TRBJ2-3; either TRBD1 or TRBD2 may fit D (5 bases each). The CDR3 totals 16 residues. The germline V and J ends were trimmed by 0 bases and 5 bases, with 15 bases remaining between them. Germline V gene data show CDR1 as LGHNA and CDR2 as YSLEER. The chain's CDR3 is CASSQDAVWGRDTQYF. For the CDR3, the DNA is TGCGCCAGCAGCCAAGATGCCGTCTGGGGGAGAGATACGCAGTATTTT.

As regards this clone: The same CDR3 is also encoded by other DNA sequences in this sample. The chain uses TRBV6-1 and TRBJ2-7, with 11 bases fitting TRBD1. The CDR3 has 15 amino acids. V shed 6 bases and J 3 bases; nucleotides not matched to a gene: 7. CDR1 and CDR2 from the germline V gene are MNHNS and SASEGT. CDR3: CASRDTGTGGYEQYF. DNA for the CDR3: TGTGCCAGCAGAGACACCGGGACAGGGGGCTACGAGCAGTACTTC.

The J gene is TRBJ2-7, the V gene TRBV5-1, with 8 bases fitting TRBD1. V shed 5 bases, J shed 6 bases, and the junction held 4 bases outside the gene matches. The germline gives CDR1 SGHRS, CDR2 YFSETQ. The CDR3 is 12 amino acids. The CDR3 reads CASRDRVREQYF. The CDR3 region has the DNA TGCGCCAGCAGGGACAGGGTACGCGAGCAGTACTTC.